The 15 T cell receptor beta chains below come from one sample, sequenced in a study of blood T cell repertoires in COVID-19. The table came from immunoSEQ multiplex PCR; TCRdb's copy has only in-frame clones and leaves some out. The data show around 100,000 clones, with 80% to 90% seen just once and roughly 5% held by the top ten. What was sequenced was peripheral blood. All receptors come from a man in his 60s with acute or convalescent COVID-19.

This clone was picked up a small number of times. V is TRBV2 and J is TRBJ2-3; 7 bases map to TRBD2. V dropped 3 bases and J dropped 8; count of bases not matched to a gene: 8. This CDR3 is built from 14 residues. Germline V gene data show CDR1 as SNHLY and CDR2 as FYNNEI. This chain's CDR3 is CASSEGGRGGTQYF. The CDR3 DNA follows: TGTGCCAGCAGTGAGGGAGGGAGGGGTGGTACGCAGTATTTT.

The gene calls are TRBV7-2 and TRBJ2-3; 7 nucleotides match TRBD2. V lost 5 bases to trimming and J lost 0 bases; unmatched junction nucleotides: 5. Germline V gene data show CDR1 as SGHTA and CDR2 as FQGNSA. The CDR3 totals 15 residues. The CDR3 bases are TGTGCCAGCAGCCCTAGCGGACTGAGCACAGATACGCAGTATTTT. Its protein product is CASSPSGLSTDTQYF.

The chain uses TRBV12-5 and TRBJ2-5, with TRBD1 matching 7 bases. CDR3 length: 15 amino acids. The V segment lost 3 bases and the J segment 10 bases; nucleotides outside the gene matches: 14. Germline values: CDR1 LGHNT, CDR2 FRNRAP. The CDR3: CASGLGDSPIRDQYF. CDR3 nucleotide sequence: TGTGCTAGTGGTTTAGGGGACAGCCCCATTCGGGACCAGTACTTC.

The chain links TRBV5-3 to TRBJ2-2, with D possibly matching TRBD1 (6 bases). TRBV5-3 is reported as an ORF; its role is uncertain. V gave up 4 bases and J gave up 5 bases, with 12 bases separating them. This CDR3 has 14 residues. The CDR3 here is CARSGDTGTGELFF. The CDR3 nucleotides read TGTGCCAGAAGCGGGGACACAGGAACCGGGGAGCTGTTTTTT.

The V call is TRBV7-2, the J call TRBJ2-7, with 11 bases fitting TRBD2. This CDR3 is 16 amino acids long. CDR1 SGHTA and CDR2 FQGNSA come from the germline V gene. The J segment lost 5 bases and the V segment lost 0 bases, leaving 6 bases of the junction unmatched. The CDR3 protein is CASSLARSGRANEQYF. The CDR3, as DNA: TGTGCCAGCAGCTTAGCACGTAGCGGGAGGGCAAACGAGCAGTACTTC. Drawing the rest from reference TRBV7-2 and TRBJ2-7, the complete variable domain is GAGVSQSPSNKVTEKGKDVELRCDPISGHTALYWYRQSLGQGLEFLIYFQGNSAPDKSGLPSDRFSAERTGGSVSTLTIQRTQQEDSAVYLCASSLARSGRANEQYFGPGTRLTVT.

V and J are TRBV7-2 and TRBJ2-5; D unresolved. V shed 5 bases and J shed 5 bases, with 12 bases lying between them. The CDR3 length is 13 residues. Germline assignment: CDR1 SGHTA and CDR2 FQGNSA. CDR3 region: CASSHPPRETQYF. The CDR3 DNA follows: TGTGCCAGCAGCCACCCTCCGCGGGAGACCCAGTACTTC.

V gene TRBV28 combines with J gene TRBJ2-5; 8 bases fit TRBD2. Germline CDR1 reads MDHEN; CDR2 reads SYDVKM. Germline trimming cut 5 bases from V and 5 bases from J; bases unmatched to any gene: 7. The CDR3 runs 14 residues. This CDR3 reads CASSVTSGGETQYF. DNA of the CDR3: TGTGCCAGCAGTGTCACTAGCGGTGGTGAGACCCAGTACTTC.

This sequence joins TRBV11-3 and TRBJ1-1; the D is unclear. Germline assignment: CDR1 SGHNT and CDR2 YENEEA. This CDR3 region has 14 residues. The ends were cut back, 5 bases at V and 4 bases at J, with 14 bases in the middle. CDR3 amino acids: CASSPEAALTEAFF. The CDR3 nucleotides read TGTGCCAGCAGCCCTGAGGCGGCCCTCACTGAAGCTTTCTTT.

The rearrangement uses TRBV11-3 and TRBJ2-1; 9 bases fit TRBD1. The CDR3 covers 13 residues. With V trimmed by 6 bases and J by 8 bases, 5 bases remained unmatched. CDR1 SGHNT and CDR2 YENEEA come from the germline V gene. DNA of the CDR3: TGTGCCAGCAGGTCACAGGGGGCGGATGAGCAGTTCTTC. Translation gives CASRSQGADEQFF.

The V and J genes are TRBV12-5 and TRBJ2-1; 8 bases map to TRBD2. Trimming removed 4 bases from V and 10 bases from J; junction bases left unmatched: 9. Per germline, CDR1 LGHNT and CDR2 FRNRAP. The CDR3 has 14 residues. The CDR3 protein is CASGSPSAGGEQFF. The CDR3 bases are TGTGCTAGTGGTTCCCCCTCGGCGGGAGGAGAGCAGTTCTTC.

This chain joins TRBV7-8 and TRBJ2-7, with 7 bases fitting TRBD1. The CDR3 covers 13 residues. The junction had 4 bases not matched to a gene; V was cut back by 5 bases and J by 3 bases. Germline V CDR1 and CDR2: SGHVS, FQNEAQ. CDR3 loop: CASSRGQVYEQYF. The DNA for the CDR3 is TGTGCCAGCAGCCGAGGACAGGTCTACGAGCAGTACTTC.

The rearrangement uses TRBV12-3 or TRBV12-4 and TRBJ2-5; D possibly corresponds to TRBD2 (6 bases). The CDR3 spans 13 residues. V was cut by 3 bases and J by 2 bases, with 7 bases left in between. CDR3 DNA: TGTGCCAGCAGTTTTCGGGGGCAAGAGACCCAGTACTTC. Its protein product is CASSFRGQETQYF.

The V and J genes are TRBV5-1 and TRBJ1-1; D remains ambiguous. Germline CDR1 reads SGHRS; CDR2 reads YFSETQ. The CDR3 consists of 15 residues. Trimming pared 5 bases from V and 0 bases from J, leaving 14 bases between. The CDR3 is CASSPKTQMNTEAFF. The DNA of the CDR3 is TGCGCCAGCAGTCCCAAGACACAAATGAACACTGAAGCTTTCTTT.

This chain uses TRBV27 with TRBJ2-2; 9 bases are shared with TRBD1. The CDR3 has 17 amino acids. CDR1 is MNHEY and CDR2 is SMNVEV in the germline V gene (reference sequence). V dropped 5 bases and J dropped 4; count of bases not matched to a gene: 11. In nucleotides, the CDR3 is TGTGCCAGCAGTATTCGGGACAGGGTATTGGTCACCGGGGAGCTGTTTTTT. It translates to CASSIRDRVLVTGELFF.

This clone is categorized as medium-sized. The chain carries TRBV6-2 or TRBV6-3 and TRBJ2-7, with D perhaps TRBD1 (6 bases). The CDR3 spans 14 residues. The germline V gene has CDR1 MNHEY and CDR2 SVGEGT. Trimming pared 1 base from V and 3 bases from J, leaving 10 bases between. The CDR3 is CASSYYGTNYEQYF. The CDR3 nucleotides are TGTGCCAGCAGTTACTACGGGACAAACTACGAGCAGTACTTC.